What follows describes a single T cell receptor beta chain. No antigen is known for it. These data come from a study of OX40 agonist ivuxolimab in advanced cancers. Whole-study findings and limits: The investigators did not determine what antigen specificity the expanded peripheral T cells had.

Measured with immunoSEQ multiplex PCR; TCRdb has only the in-frame clones, and not every one. This table has about 83,000 clones, roughly 90% appearing once. Specimen: CD4+ or CD8+ T cells sorted from blood, collected in a trial of the OX40 agonist ivuxolimab. The origin of this receptor is an adult with an advanced solid tumor such as melanoma, head and neck, liver or kidney cancer.

This CDR3 reads CASSYGQGGGYGYTF. Here the CDR3 DNA reads TGTGCCAGCAGTTACGGGCAGGGGGGAGGCTATGGCTACACCTTC. The chain is built from TRBV6-5 and TRBJ1-2, with 7 bases that match TRBD1. CDR3 size: 15 residues. Per the germline V gene, CDR1 is MNHEY and CDR2 is SVGAGI. V lost 2 bases, J lost 4 bases, and 7 bases stayed unmatched.